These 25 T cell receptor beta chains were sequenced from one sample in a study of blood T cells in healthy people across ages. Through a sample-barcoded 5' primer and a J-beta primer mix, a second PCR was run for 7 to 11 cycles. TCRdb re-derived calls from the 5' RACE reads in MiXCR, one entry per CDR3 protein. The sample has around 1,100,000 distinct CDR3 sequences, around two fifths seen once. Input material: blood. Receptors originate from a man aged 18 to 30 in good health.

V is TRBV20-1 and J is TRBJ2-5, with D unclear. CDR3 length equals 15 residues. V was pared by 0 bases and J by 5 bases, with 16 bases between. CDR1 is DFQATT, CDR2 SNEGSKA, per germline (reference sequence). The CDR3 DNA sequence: TGCAGTGCTAGAGATTGGAGACAAAAACGGGAGACCCAGTACTTC. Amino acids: CSARDWRQKRETQYF.

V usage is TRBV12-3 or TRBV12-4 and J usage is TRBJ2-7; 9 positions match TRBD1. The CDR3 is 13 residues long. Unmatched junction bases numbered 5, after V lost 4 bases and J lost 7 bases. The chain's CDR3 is CASSWDRAWEQYF. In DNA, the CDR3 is TGTGCCAGCAGTTGGGACAGGGCATGGGAGCAGTACTTC.

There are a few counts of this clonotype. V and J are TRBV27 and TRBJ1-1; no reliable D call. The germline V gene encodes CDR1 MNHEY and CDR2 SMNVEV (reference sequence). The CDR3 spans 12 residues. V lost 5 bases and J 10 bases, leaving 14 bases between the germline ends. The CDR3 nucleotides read TGTGCCAGCAGTACCCGGGGAGGGCCAGCTTTCTTT. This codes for CASSTRGGPAFF.

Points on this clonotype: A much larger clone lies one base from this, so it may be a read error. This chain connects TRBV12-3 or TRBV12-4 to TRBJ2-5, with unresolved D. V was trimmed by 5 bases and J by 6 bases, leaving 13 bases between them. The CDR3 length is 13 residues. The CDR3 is CASSVGSSQTQYF. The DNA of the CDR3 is TGTGCCAGCAGTGTAGGGTCCTCCCAGACCCAGTACTTC.

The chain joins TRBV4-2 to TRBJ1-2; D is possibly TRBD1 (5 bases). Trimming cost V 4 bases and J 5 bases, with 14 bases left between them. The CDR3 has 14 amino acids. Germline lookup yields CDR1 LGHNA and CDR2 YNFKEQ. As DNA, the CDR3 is TGTGCCAGCAGCCCGTTAGGGACTGAATATGGCTACACCTTC. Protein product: CASSPLGTEYGYTF.

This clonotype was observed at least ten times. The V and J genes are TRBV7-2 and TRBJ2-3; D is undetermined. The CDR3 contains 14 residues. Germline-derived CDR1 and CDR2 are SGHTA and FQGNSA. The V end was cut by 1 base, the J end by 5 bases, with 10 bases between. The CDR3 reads CASSLDGPLDTQYF. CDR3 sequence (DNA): TGTGCCAGCAGCTTAGACGGCCCCTTAGATACGCAGTATTTT. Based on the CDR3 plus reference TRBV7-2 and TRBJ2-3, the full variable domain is GAGVSQSPSNKVTEKGKDVELRCDPISGHTALYWYRQSLGQGLEFLIYFQGNSAPDKSGLPSDRFSAERTGGSVSTLTIQRTQQEDSAVYLCASSLDGPLDTQYFGPGTRLTVL.

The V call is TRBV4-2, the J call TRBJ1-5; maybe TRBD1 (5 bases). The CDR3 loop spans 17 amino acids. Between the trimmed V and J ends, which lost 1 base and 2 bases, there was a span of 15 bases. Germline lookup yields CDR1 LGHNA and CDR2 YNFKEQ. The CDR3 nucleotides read TGTGCCAGCAGCCAAGCCGGGGGGGAGAGGGGCAATCAGCCCCAGCATTTT. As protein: CASSQAGGERGNQPQHF.

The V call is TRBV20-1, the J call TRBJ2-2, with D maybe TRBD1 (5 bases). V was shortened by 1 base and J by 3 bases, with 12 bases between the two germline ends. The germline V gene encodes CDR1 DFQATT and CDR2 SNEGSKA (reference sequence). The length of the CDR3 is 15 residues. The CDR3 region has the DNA TGCAGTGCTAGAGGCAGGGCCGAGGACACCGGGGAGCTGTTTTTT. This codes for CSARGRAEDTGELFF.

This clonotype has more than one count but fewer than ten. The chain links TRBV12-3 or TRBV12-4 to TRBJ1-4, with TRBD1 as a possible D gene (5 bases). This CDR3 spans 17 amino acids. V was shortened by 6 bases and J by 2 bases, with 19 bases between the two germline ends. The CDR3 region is CASSTTIEGRTNEKLFF. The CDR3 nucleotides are TGTGCCAGCAGCACTACGATAGAGGGACGGACTAATGAAAAACTGTTTTTT.

The DNA of the CDR3 is TGTGCCAGCAGCGAGGACGGCGGAGTCTCCTACGAGCAGTACTTC. It is translated as CASSEDGGVSYEQYF. The chain links TRBV2 to TRBJ2-7; D is ambiguous. The V gene's germline CDR1 is SNHLY and CDR2 FYNNEI. Trimming shortened V by 6 bases and J by 0 bases, and 15 bases separated the two germline ends. The CDR3 is made up of 15 amino acids.

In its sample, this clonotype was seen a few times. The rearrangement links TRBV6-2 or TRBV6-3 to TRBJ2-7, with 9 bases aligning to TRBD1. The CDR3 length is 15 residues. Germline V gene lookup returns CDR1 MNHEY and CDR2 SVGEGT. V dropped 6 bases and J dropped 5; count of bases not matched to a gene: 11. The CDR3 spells CASSRDRVKIHEQYF. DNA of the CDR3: TGTGCCAGCAGCCGGGACAGGGTAAAAATCCACGAGCAGTACTTC.

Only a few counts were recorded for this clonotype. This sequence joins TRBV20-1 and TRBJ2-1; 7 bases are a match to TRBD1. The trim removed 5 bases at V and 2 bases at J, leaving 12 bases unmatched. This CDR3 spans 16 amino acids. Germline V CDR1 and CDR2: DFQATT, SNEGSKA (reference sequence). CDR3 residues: CSAGTGIQGAYNEQFF. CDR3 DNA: TGCAGTGCTGGTACAGGGATTCAGGGGGCCTACAATGAGCAGTTCTTC.

CDR3 nucleotides: TGCGCCAGCAGCCAAGAGATGGCCTCCGGGACTAGCCGCAATGAGCAGTTCTTC. Protein product: CASSQEMASGTSRNEQFF. The gene calls are TRBV4-3 and TRBJ2-1; TRBD2 agrees at 9 bases. Germline loops: CDR1 LGHNA, CDR2 YSLEER. This CDR3 is 18 amino acids long. The V and J ends lost 0 bases and 6 bases, in that order; junction bases with no gene match: 12.

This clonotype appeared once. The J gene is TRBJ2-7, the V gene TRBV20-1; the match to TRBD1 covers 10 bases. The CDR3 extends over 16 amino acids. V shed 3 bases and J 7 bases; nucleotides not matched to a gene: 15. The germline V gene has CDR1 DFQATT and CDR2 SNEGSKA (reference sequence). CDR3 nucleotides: TGCAGTGCTAGGTATGCGGCGGGACAGGGGATCGGGGAGCAGTACTTC. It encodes CSARYAAGQGIGEQYF.

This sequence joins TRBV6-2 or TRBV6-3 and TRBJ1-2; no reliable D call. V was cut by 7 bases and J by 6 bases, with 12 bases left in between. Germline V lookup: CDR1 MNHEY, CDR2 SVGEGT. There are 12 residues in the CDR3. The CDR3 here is CASNSRSHGYTF. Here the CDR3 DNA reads TGTGCCAGCAACTCAAGATCGCATGGCTACACCTTC.

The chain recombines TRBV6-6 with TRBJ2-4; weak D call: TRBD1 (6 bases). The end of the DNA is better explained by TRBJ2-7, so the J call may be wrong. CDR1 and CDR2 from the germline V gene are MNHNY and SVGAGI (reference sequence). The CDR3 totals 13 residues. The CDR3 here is CASSTQGLYEQYF. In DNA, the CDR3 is TGTGCCAGCAGTACACAGGGTTTATACGAGCAGTACTTC.

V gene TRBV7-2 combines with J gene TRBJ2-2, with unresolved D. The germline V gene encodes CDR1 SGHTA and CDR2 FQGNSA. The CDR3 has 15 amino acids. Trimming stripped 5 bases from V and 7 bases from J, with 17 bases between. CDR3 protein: CASSTSPTFGGELFF. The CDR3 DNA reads TGTGCCAGCAGCACCTCCCCCACTTTCGGCGGGGAGCTGTTTTTT.

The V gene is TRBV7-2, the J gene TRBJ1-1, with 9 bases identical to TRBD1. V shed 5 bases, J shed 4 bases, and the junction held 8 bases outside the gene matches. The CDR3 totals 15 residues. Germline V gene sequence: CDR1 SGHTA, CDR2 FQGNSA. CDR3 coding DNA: TGTGCCAGCAGCGTAACAGGGGGCGATACCACTGAAGCTTTCTTT. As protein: CASSVTGGDTTEAFF.

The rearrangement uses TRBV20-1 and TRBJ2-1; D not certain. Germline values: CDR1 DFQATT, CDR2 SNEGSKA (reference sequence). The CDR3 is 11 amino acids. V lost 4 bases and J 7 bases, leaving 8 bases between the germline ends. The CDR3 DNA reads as TGCAGTGCTAAGCGAGGAAATGAGCAGTTCTTC. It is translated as CSAKRGNEQFF.

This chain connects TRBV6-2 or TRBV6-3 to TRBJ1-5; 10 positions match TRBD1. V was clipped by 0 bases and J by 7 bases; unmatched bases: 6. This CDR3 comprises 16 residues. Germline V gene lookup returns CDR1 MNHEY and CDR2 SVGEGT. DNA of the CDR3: TGTGCCAGCAGTTACTCGGGGACAGGGGTAGAGCAGCCCCAGCATTTT. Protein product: CASSYSGTGVEQPQHF.

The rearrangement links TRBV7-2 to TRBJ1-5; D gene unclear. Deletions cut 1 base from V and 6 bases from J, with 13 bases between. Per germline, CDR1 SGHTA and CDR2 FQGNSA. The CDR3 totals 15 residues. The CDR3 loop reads CASSLESRDSQPQHF. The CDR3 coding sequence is TGTGCCAGCAGCTTAGAATCTAGAGATAGTCAGCCCCAGCATTTT.

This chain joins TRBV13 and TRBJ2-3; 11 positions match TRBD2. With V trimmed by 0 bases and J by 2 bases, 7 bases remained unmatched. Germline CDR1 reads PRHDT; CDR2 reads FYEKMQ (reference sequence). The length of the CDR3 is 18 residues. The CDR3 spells CASSLGLAGEAYTDTQYF. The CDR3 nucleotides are TGTGCCAGCAGCTTAGGACTAGCGGGGGAGGCCTACACAGATACGCAGTATTTT.

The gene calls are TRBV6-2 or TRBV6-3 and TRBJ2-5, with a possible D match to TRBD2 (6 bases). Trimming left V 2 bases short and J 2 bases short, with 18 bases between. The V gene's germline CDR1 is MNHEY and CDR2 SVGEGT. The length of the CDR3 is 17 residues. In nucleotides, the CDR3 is TGTGCCAGCAGTTACGGGTGGGGTAGCGGAGATCAAGAGACCCAGTACTTC. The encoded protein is CASSYGWGSGDQETQYF.

The CDR3 region has the DNA TGTGCCACCAGACGGTCCGAAGCGACAGATACGCAGTATTTT. Its translation: CATRRSEATDTQYF. The chain uses TRBV15 and TRBJ2-3; D gene uncertain. V was shortened by 6 bases and J by 3 bases, with 13 bases between the two germline ends. The CDR3 extends over 14 amino acids. From germline, CDR1 is LNHNV and CDR2 YYDKDF (reference sequence).

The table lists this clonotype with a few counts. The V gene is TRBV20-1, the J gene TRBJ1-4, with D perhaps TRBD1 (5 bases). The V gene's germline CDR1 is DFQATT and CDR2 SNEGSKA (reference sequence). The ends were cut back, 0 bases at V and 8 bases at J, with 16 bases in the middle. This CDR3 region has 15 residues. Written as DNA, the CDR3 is TGCAGTGCTAGAGATTTGAATAGGGGTTCAGAAAAACTGTTTTTT. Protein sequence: CSARDLNRGSEKLFF.